These T cell receptor beta chains were read from a single sample in a study of neoadjuvant anti-PD-1 for oral cavity cancer. Assay: immunoSEQ multiplex PCR; the TCRdb copy retains only in-frame clones and omits some. The sample records about 7,800 clones, 60% to 80% being singletons. Here the sequenced sample was PBMCs, taken after nivolumab (anti-PD-1) treatment. The receptor set was obtained from a person between 40 and 85 years old with oral cavity squamous cell carcinoma. The CDR3 runs from the conserved cysteine through the conserved F or W. Each record gives: V gene, J gene, clone size, D gene, CDR3 DNA, CDR3 protein. The D gene is left open where the match is weak. Rows give clone size only sometimes, using once, few, many, or a class for an expanded clone.

TRBV5-1	TRBJ1-1	NA	NA	TGCGCCAGCAGCTTGGTTCAGTCTGGAGGGACTGAAGCTTTCTTT	CASSLVQSGGTEAFF
TRBV29-1	TRBJ1-2	NA	TRBD1	TGCAGCGTTGGGGCAGGGGGGTCGGGTAGCTACACCTTC	CSVGAGGSGSYTF
TRBV29-1	TRBJ2-3	NA	NA	TGCAGCGTTCAGAGGTCTGGCACAGATACGCAGTATTTT	CSVQRSGTDTQYF
TRBV28	TRBJ2-1	NA	NA	TGTGCCAGCAGTCCCCGATGGAGGACCTACAATGAGCAGTTCTTC	CASSPRWRTYNEQFF
TRBV2	TRBJ1-1	NA	NA	TGTGCCAGCAGTGATAACGCAGCAGGGTTGAACACTGAAGCTTTCTTT	CASSDNAAGLNTEAFF
TRBV7-9	TRBJ2-3	NA	NA	TGTGCCAGCAGCTTTACAGGGAAGACAGATACGCAGTATTTT	CASSFTGKTDTQYF
TRBV15	TRBJ2-2	few	NA	TGTGCCACCAGCAGAGATCGAGGGAACACCGGGGAGCTGTTTTTT	CATSRDRGNTGELFF
TRBV5-1	TRBJ1-1	NA	NA	TGCGCCAGCAGCTTGGGACGGCTGAAGGTAGGGAACACTGAAGCTTTCTTT	CASSLGRLKVGNTEAFF
TRBV6-4	TRBJ2-1	NA	NA	TGTGCCAGCAGTGTCCGAACGGAGTCCTACAATGAGCAGTTCTTC	CASSVRTESYNEQFF
TRBV6-6	TRBJ1-1	NA	NA	TGTGCCAGCAGTAACCCCGGGGGCACTGAAGCTTTCTTT	CASSNPGGTEAFF
TRBV7-6	TRBJ1-3	NA	TRBD1	TGTGCCAGCAGCTTAACCCACCCCACAGGGGGAGGAAACACCATATATTTT	CASSLTHPTGGGNTIYF
TRBV9	TRBJ1-5	NA	NA	TGTGCCAGCAGCGTAGGTGGGACTAGCAATCAGCCCCAGCATTTT	CASSVGGTSNQPQHF
TRBV14	TRBJ2-7	NA	NA	TGTGCCAGCAGCCAATACACCAGAGCCTACGAGCAGTACTTC	CASSQYTRAYEQYF
TRBV18	TRBJ2-3	few	NA	TGTGCCAGCTCACCCCCTCTCGGGGGCCGCACAGATACGCAGTATTTT	CASSPPLGGRTDTQYF
TRBV30	TRBJ2-7	NA	NA	TGTGCCTGGAGGGGGCCGGCGGGGTACGAGCAGTACTTC	CAWRGPAGYEQYF
TRBV5-1	TRBJ1-2	NA	TRBD1	TGCGCCAGCAGCTTAGGACAGGTCCCCCCTGGCTACACCTTC	CASSLGQVPPGYTF
TRBV19	TRBJ2-2	few	NA	TGTGCCAGTAGTATTAATAGAAACACCGGGGAGCTGTTTTTT	CASSINRNTGELFF
TRBV2	TRBJ1-4	NA	NA	TGTGCCAGCAAATACCCTAACTCGGGAAAACTGTTTTTT	CASKYPNSGKLFF
TRBV6-4	TRBJ2-3	NA	NA	TGTGCCAGCAGTGAAAGCCCGGGGACCACAGATACGCAGTATTTT	CASSESPGTTDTQYF
TRBV10-3	TRBJ2-7	few	NA	TGTGCCATCAGTGACCCCCTGCCAAACCCCTACGAGCAGTACTTC	CAISDPLPNPYEQYF
TRBV13	TRBJ1-1	once	TRBD1	TGTGCCAGCAGCTTCCGGGACAGGGTATTGGGGAACACTGAAGCTTTCTTT	CASSFRDRVLGNTEAFF
TRBV5-4	TRBJ1-6	NA	NA	TGTGCCAGCAGCTTGGGGACCCCCTCGTACTATAATTCACCCCTCCACTTT	CASSLGTPSYYNSPLHF
TRBV4-3	TRBJ2-7	NA	TRBD2	TGCGCCAGCAGCCAAGGACTAGCGGGAACCTACGAGCAGTACTTC	CASSQGLAGTYEQYF
TRBV11-2	TRBJ2-3	NA	TRBD2	TGTGCCAGCAGCTTGTGGACTAGCGATAGCACAGATACGCAGTATTTT	CASSLWTSDSTDTQYF
TRBV19	TRBJ1-2	once	NA	TGTGCCAGTAGTATGCGCATCGGGGTTGACTATGGCTACACCTTC	CASSMRIGVDYGYTF
TRBV7-8	TRBJ2-7	NA	NA	TGTGCCAGCAGCTTGGGACTCCGGGGGCCCGAGCAGTACTTC	CASSLGLRGPEQYF